The 14 T cell receptor beta chains listed next were all sequenced from one sample in a study of T-cell reconstitution after alpha-beta-depleted transplantation in children. TCRbeta library preparation incorporated unique molecular identifiers. Via MiXCR, TCRdb re-called the PCR reads, giving one row per CDR3 protein. The sample includes hundreds of thousands of distinct CDR3 sequences, 10% to 15% of them seen just once. Sample: PBMCs, taken from the stem cell graft. These receptors were collected from a human donor who donated a stem cell graft to a child with Fanconi anemia.

This clonotype was detected many times. CDR3 in amino acids: CASSSEGPPNSYEQYF. For the CDR3, the DNA is TGCGCCAGCAGCTCGGAAGGGCCGCCGAACTCCTACGAGCAGTACTTC. The chain combines TRBV5-1 with TRBJ2-7; D uncertain. V shed 3 bases and J shed 0 bases, with 16 bases lying between them. There are 16 residues in the CDR3. From germline, CDR1 is SGHRS and CDR2 YFSETQ.

Ten or more counts support this clonotype. The chain couples TRBV6-5 to TRBJ1-2, with D maybe TRBD1 (6 bases). The CDR3 runs to 14 residues. Between the trimmed V and J ends, which lost 7 bases and 5 bases, there was a span of 17 bases. Germline CDR1 is MNHEY and CDR2 is SVGAGI. This chain's CDR3 is CASKLDGQGYGYTF. The CDR3 DNA sequence: TGTGCCAGCAAGCTGGACGGGCAGGGGTATGGCTACACCTTC.

This clonotype appeared a few times. The chain uses TRBV12-3 or TRBV12-4 and TRBJ1-2, with D unclear. The V gene lost 2 bases and the J gene lost 4 bases, with 11 bases spanning the gap. The CDR3 length is 14 residues. CDR3 sequence reads: CASSLREKSYGYTF. In DNA form, the CDR3 reads TGTGCCAGCAGTTTAAGGGAGAAGAGCTATGGCTACACCTTC.

This clonotype was recorded a few times. CDR3 coding DNA: TGCGCCAGCAGCTTAGGGACAGCCTCTGGGGCCAACGTCCTGACTTTC. It encodes CASSLGTASGANVLTF. The chain couples TRBV5-1 to TRBJ2-6, with 7 bases matching TRBD1. The CDR3 spans 16 residues. The germline V gene has CDR1 SGHRS and CDR2 YFSETQ. V was pared by 2 bases and J by 0 bases, with 2 bases of the junction left unmatched.

This clonotype occurred many times. The V call is TRBV9, the J call TRBJ2-3; 7 nucleotides line up with TRBD1. Germline CDR1 reads SGDLS; CDR2 reads YYNGEE. CDR3 length: 17 amino acids. Germline trimming cut 6 bases from V and 2 bases from J; bases unmatched to any gene: 15. CDR3 coding DNA: TGTGCCAGCAAACCGCCTACAGGGGATAGGAACACAGATACGCAGTATTTT. Translating it yields CASKPPTGDRNTDTQYF.

The V call is TRBV5-4, the J call TRBJ2-6; D ambiguous. This CDR3 region has 16 residues. Germline CDR1 SGHNT, CDR2 YYREEE (reference sequence). Trimming removed 4 bases from V and 4 bases from J, with 15 bases in between. As DNA, the CDR3 is TGTGCCAGCAGCGCAAAGGGCCCCTCCGGGGCCAACGTCCTGACTTTC. Translation: CASSAKGPSGANVLTF.

Comment on this clonotype: As the CDR3 is not closed by the conserved phenylalanine or tryptophan, this likely results from a read error. The V gene is TRBV18, the J gene TRBJ1-5; D is perhaps TRBD1 (6 bases). The germline V gene encodes CDR1 KGHSH and CDR2 LQKENI. Deletions cut 2 bases from V and 5 bases from J, with 13 bases between. This CDR3 has 15 residues. DNA of the CDR3: TGTGCCAGCTCACCAGCCAGGGGTATCGATCAGCCCCAGCATTGT. This sequence encodes CASSPARGIDQPQHC.

This clonotype showed up many times. The V gene is TRBV6-5, the J gene TRBJ1-1; D is ambiguous. From germline, CDR1 is MNHEY and CDR2 SVGAGI. V shed 4 bases and J shed 5 bases, with 17 bases lying between them. This CDR3 is built from 15 residues. CDR3 residues: CASSSSGGGRTEAFF. Written as DNA, the CDR3 is TGTGCCAGCAGTTCCTCTGGTGGAGGGAGGACTGAAGCTTTCTTT.

This clonotype was counted at least ten times. This sequence joins TRBV5-1 and TRBJ1-1, with 9 positions matching TRBD1. CDR3 length: 15 amino acids. The germline V gene encodes CDR1 SGHRS and CDR2 YFSETQ. Trimming cost V 4 bases and J 5 bases; bases outside gene matches: 9. CDR3 loop: CASSISTGGRTEAFF. CDR3 bases: TGCGCCAGCAGCATATCGACAGGGGGAAGAACTGAAGCTTTCTTT.

This clonotype appeared a few times. V and J are TRBV7-9 and TRBJ2-3, with D uncertain. Per the germline V gene, CDR1 is SEHNR and CDR2 is FQNEAQ (reference sequence). With 3 bases removed from V and 6 bases from J, the gap between germline ends came to 7 bases. The CDR3 loop spans 12 amino acids. In DNA, the CDR3 is TGTGCCAGCAGCTTTGAAGTGGATACGCAGTATTTT. Translating gives CASSFEVDTQYF. Combining the CDR3 with reference TRBV7-9 and TRBJ2-3 gives the whole variable domain DTGVSQNPRHKITKRGQNVTFRCDPISEHNRLYWYRQTLGQGPEFLTYFQNEAQLEKSRLLSDRFSAERPKGSFSTLEIQRTEQGDSAMYLCASSFEVDTQYFGPGTRLTVL.

V and J are TRBV7-2 and TRBJ2-7; D is uncertain. V lost 1 base and J 0 bases, leaving 10 bases between the germline ends. The CDR3 is 15 amino acids. CDR1 and CDR2 from the germline V gene are SGHTA and FQGNSA. CDR3 nucleotide sequence: TGTGCCAGCAGCTTAGAGCCTCTGAGCTCCTACGAGCAGTACTTC. Its protein product is CASSLEPLSSYEQYF. The full variable domain, rest sourced from reference TRBV7-2 and TRBJ2-7, is GAGVSQSPSNKVTEKGKDVELRCDPISGHTALYWYRQSLGQGLEFLIYFQGNSAPDKSGLPSDRFSAERTGGSVSTLTIQRTQQEDSAVYLCASSLEPLSSYEQYFGPGTRLTVT.

This clonotype was seen ten or more times. The V gene is TRBV29-1, the J gene TRBJ1-2; no reliable D call. Trimming took 0 bases from V and 4 from J, leaving 6 bases between them. This CDR3 has 12 residues. Germline V gene sequence: CDR1 SQVTM, CDR2 ANQGSEA. The DNA for the CDR3 is TGCAGCGTTGAAGAGGGCCGCTATGGCTACACCTTC. Encoded protein: CSVEEGRYGYTF.

This clonotype occurred a few times. This chain connects TRBV12-3 or TRBV12-4 to TRBJ1-5; 7 bases map to TRBD1. This CDR3 spans 12 amino acids. V lost 5 bases to trimming and J lost 12 bases; unmatched junction nucleotides: 7. The DNA of the CDR3 is TGTGCCAGCAGTCCCACAGGGGTGCTCCAGCATTTT. Translated: CASSPTGVLQHF.

This clonotype turned up a few times. The V and J genes are TRBV11-2 and TRBJ2-1, with 8 bases fitting TRBD1. The CDR3 length is 14 residues. Germline V gene data show CDR1 as SGHAT and CDR2 as FQNNGV. V lost 3 bases and J lost 7; bases outside the gene matches: 5. This chain's CDR3 is CASSFRGPVNEQFF. Written as DNA, the CDR3 is TGTGCCAGCAGCTTCAGGGGGCCGGTGAATGAGCAGTTCTTC.